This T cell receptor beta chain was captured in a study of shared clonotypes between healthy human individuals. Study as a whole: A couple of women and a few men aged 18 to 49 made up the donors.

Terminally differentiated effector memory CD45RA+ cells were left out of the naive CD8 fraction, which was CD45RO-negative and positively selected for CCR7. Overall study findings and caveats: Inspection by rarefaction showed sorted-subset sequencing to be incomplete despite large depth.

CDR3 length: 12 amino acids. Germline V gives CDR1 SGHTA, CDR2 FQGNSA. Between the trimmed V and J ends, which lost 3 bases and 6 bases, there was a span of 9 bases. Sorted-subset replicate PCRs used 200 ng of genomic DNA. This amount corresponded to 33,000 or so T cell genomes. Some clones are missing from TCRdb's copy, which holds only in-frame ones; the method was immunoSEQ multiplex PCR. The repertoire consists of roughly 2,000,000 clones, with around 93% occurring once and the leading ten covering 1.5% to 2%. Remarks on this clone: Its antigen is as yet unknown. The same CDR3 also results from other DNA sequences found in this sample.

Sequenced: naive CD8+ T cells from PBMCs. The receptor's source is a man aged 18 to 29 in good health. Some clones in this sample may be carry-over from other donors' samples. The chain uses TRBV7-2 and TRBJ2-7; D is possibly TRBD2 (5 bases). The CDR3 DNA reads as TGTGCCAGCAGCTTCATCGGAGGCGAGCAGTACTTC. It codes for CASSFIGGEQYF. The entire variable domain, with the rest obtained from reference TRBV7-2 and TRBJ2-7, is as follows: GAGVSQSPSNKVTEKGKDVELRCDPISGHTALYWYRQSLGQGLEFLIYFQGNSAPDKSGLPSDRFSAERTGGSVSTLTIQRTQQEDSAVYLCASSFIGGEQYFGPGTRLTVT.